The T cell receptor beta chain under discussion was sequenced for a study of blood T cell repertoires in COVID-19. Looking at the study overall: T cells, B-cell-depleted T cells, or PBMCs supplied cDNA or gDNA.

Authors' analysis steps: From reference gene primer amplification, estimates of nucleated cell counts were derived. Some clones are missing from TCRdb's copy, which holds only in-frame ones; the method was immunoSEQ multiplex PCR. V and J calls and clone size are copied from that table; D and trimming were computed from the DNA. The data contain fewer than 250,000 clones, about 91% of them singletons. The participants were between about 18 and 90 years old and came from under 25 US areas. Assignments of participants to cohorts depended upon their own reported clinical history. This CDR3 contains 13 residues. V was shortened by 1 base and J by 3 bases, with 7 bases between the two germline ends. Germline CDR1 reads SEHNR; CDR2 reads FQNEAQ (reference sequence).

This clonotype originated in a woman between 45 and 60 years old with acute COVID-19. The specimen sequenced was PBMCs or T cells enriched from blood (not recorded which). J is TRBJ2-7 and V is TRBV7-9; D call uncertain. The CDR3 DNA reads TGTGCCAGCAGCTTAGGGCAGTACTACGAGCAGTACTTC. It specifies CASSLGQYYEQYF.